The rows below give T cell receptor beta chains drawn from one sample of a study of human T cells and chemical hapten exposure. A single record per CDR3 protein comes from TCRdb applying MiXCR to the RACE reads. The sample has about 290,000 distinct CDR3 sequences, 7.5% to 8% seen once. The sample was whole blood, taken in connection with sensitization to the hapten diphenylcyclopropenone (DPC). These receptors came from a man younger than 35 with alopecia areata. Some clones in this sample may be carry-over from other donors' samples. CDR3s include the opening cysteine and the closing phenylalanine or tryptophan. Fields, in order: J gene, V gene, D gene, clone size, CDR3 protein, CDR3 DNA. D genes are given only for firm matches. The size of a clone is reported for some rows only, either as once, few or many, or as a class for expanded clones.

TRBJ1-1	TRBV3-1	NA	NA	CASSQDAELRTEAFF	TGTGCCAGCAGCCAAGACGCAGAGCTGCGGACTGAAGCTTTCTTT
TRBJ1-4	TRBV5-1	NA	many	CASSLAGLGEKLFF	TGCGCCAGCAGCTTGGCGGGGTTGGGGGAAAAACTGTTTTTT
TRBJ2-7	TRBV28	NA	NA	CASSPPTVYEQYF	TGTGCCAGCAGTCCCCCGACCGTTTACGAGCAGTACTTC
TRBJ2-3	TRBV10-3	TRBD2	few	CAITPGTSPDTQYF	TGTGCCATCACCCCCGGGACTAGTCCAGATACGCAGTATTTT
TRBJ1-1	TRBV4-2	TRBD1	many	CASRQDRDVTEAFF	TGTGCCAGCAGACAGGACAGGGACGTCACTGAAGCTTTCTTT
TRBJ1-3	TRBV28	TRBD1	many	CASSQLGQASGNTIYF	TGTGCCAGCAGTCAACTGGGACAGGCGAGTGGAAACACCATATATTTT
TRBJ1-4	TRBV7-8	NA	many	CASRQKGVYNEKLFF	TGTGCCAGCAGACAAAAGGGGGTATACAATGAAAAACTGTTTTTT
TRBJ1-1	TRBV4-2	TRBD1	NA	CASSQDRDSPRSVAFF	TGTGCCAGCAGCCAAGACAGGGACAGCCCTCGTTCGGTGGCTTTCTTT
TRBJ2-3	TRBV6-2/TRBV6-3	TRBD2	few	CASSSLAGEADTQYF	TGTGCCAGCAGTTCCCTAGCGGGGGAGGCAGATACGCAGTATTTT
TRBJ2-1	TRBV5-1	TRBD2	many	CASSLRAGGYEQFF	TGCGCCAGCAGCTTACGAGCGGGGGGTTATGAGCAGTTCTTC
TRBJ2-2	TRBV9	TRBD2	few	CASSPPLAGYTGELFF	TGTGCCAGCAGCCCACCCCTAGCGGGGTACACCGGGGAGCTGTTTTTT
TRBJ1-2	TRBV11-2	TRBD1	many	CASSTRQGLYGYTF	TGTGCCAGCAGCACCCGACAGGGCCTCTATGGCTACACCTTC
TRBJ2-5	TRBV3-1	NA	many	CASSQDLEASETQYF	TGTGCCAGCAGCCAAGATTTAGAAGCCTCGGAGACCCAGTACTTC
TRBJ1-2	TRBV20-1	NA	NA	CSARRQGGGYTF	TGCAGTGCTAGAAGGCAGGGCGGCGGCTACACCTTC
TRBJ2-7	TRBV5-1	NA	NA	CASSNLAAPGREQYF	TGCGCCAGCAGCAACTTAGCGGCCCCGGGGCGAGAGCAGTACTTC
TRBJ2-5	TRBV9	NA	NA	CASSAQTGQETQYF	TGTGCCAGCAGCGCTCAGACAGGACAAGAGACCCAGTACTTC
TRBJ1-2	TRBV12-3/TRBV12-4	NA	NA	CASRAEGTNYGYTF	TGTGCCAGCAGGGCAGAGGGGACTAACTATGGCTACACCTTC
TRBJ2-3	TRBV7-9	NA	NA	CASRTNTDTQYF	TGTGCCAGCAGGACGAACACAGATACGCAGTATTTT
TRBJ2-1	TRBV6-2/TRBV6-3	TRBD2	many	CAGRGDGEQFF	TGTGCCGGGCGGGGGGACGGTGAGCAGTTCTTC
TRBJ1-5	TRBV18	NA	few	CASSPSSQGGSNQPQHF	TGTGCCAGCTCACCGTCCTCTCAGGGAGGGAGCAATCAGCCCCAGCATTTT
TRBJ1-5	TRBV7-9	NA	many	CASSLEFGNQPQHF	TGTGCCAGCAGCTTAGAATTTGGCAATCAGCCCCAGCATTTT
TRBJ1-1	TRBV12-3/TRBV12-4	NA	NA	CASSLGFNTEAFF	TGTGCCAGCAGTTTAGGGTTTAACACTGAAGCTTTCTTT
TRBJ1-1	TRBV29-1	TRBD1	many	CSVSTGVWTEAFF	TGCAGCGTTTCAACAGGGGTTTGGACTGAAGCTTTCTTT
TRBJ1-4	TRBV6-5	TRBD1	few	CASRETTGDNEKLFF	TGTGCCAGCAGGGAAACGACAGGGGATAATGAAAAACTGTTTTTT
TRBJ1-1	TRBV7-9	TRBD1	NA	CASSLQDRVREAFF	TGTGCCAGCAGCCTCCAGGACAGGGTGCGAGAAGCTTTCTTT
TRBJ1-2	TRBV5-6	NA	NA	CASSPATPPLNYGYTF	TGTGCCAGCAGCCCAGCAACACCCCCCCTCAACTATGGCTACACCTTC
TRBJ2-1	TRBV29-1	NA	few	CSVESNEQFF	TGCAGCGTTGAGTCTAATGAGCAGTTCTTC
TRBJ1-1	TRBV6-2/TRBV6-3	TRBD1	NA	CASTEPDRGPEAFF	TGTGCCAGCACCGAACCCGACAGGGGGCCTGAAGCTTTCTTT
TRBJ1-2	TRBV29-1	NA	NA	CSVGETLYYGYTF	TGCAGCGTTGGAGAGACACTCTACTATGGCTACACCTTC
TRBJ1-5	TRBV7-2	NA	NA	CASSLTLTNQPQHF	TGTGCCAGCAGCTTAACCCTTACCAATCAGCCCCAGCATTTT
TRBJ2-1	TRBV11-2	NA	NA	CASSLEVSPTNEQFF	TGTGCCAGCAGCTTAGAGGTCAGCCCTACAAATGAGCAGTTCTTC
TRBJ2-2	TRBV3-1	NA	NA	CASSQGSGGNTGELFF	TGTGCCAGCAGCCAAGGGTCCGGGGGCAACACCGGGGAGCTGTTTTTT
TRBJ1-4	TRBV12-3/TRBV12-4	NA	few	CASSSLPIATNEKLFF	TGTGCCAGCAGCTCCTTACCAATTGCAACTAATGAAAAACTGTTTTTT